One and the same sample provided the 29 T cell receptor beta chains below, sequenced in a study of beta chain features in type 1 diabetes (dated by TCRdb to the late 2010s). Libraries were made using the immunoSEQ multiplex PCR assay. The High Capacity cDNA Reverse Transcription Kit was used to reverse transcribe all of the isolated RNA, meaning that expressed TCRB transcripts were what got sequenced. TCRdb took this table from immuneACCESS and kept in-frame rearrangements with V and J called. Such tables lack part of the clones; where checked against another copy, unresolved V genes explain under half of the gap, and the rest is unexplained. The sample table contains over 150,000 clones; only one count was recorded for around 8.3% of them. Clones ranked in the top ten supply about 0.5% of the sample. Antigen specificity for these receptors is unknown. What the work shows at the level of the full study, not this receptor alone: A moderate but significant shortening of TCRB CDR3 length was observed in type 1 diabetes patients in all four CD4+ subsets.

The sequenced material came from central memory CD4+ T cells from blood. These receptor sequences come from a woman younger than 35 with type 1 diabetes.

The chain combines TRBV25-1 with TRBJ1-4, with unresolved D. The germline V gene encodes CDR1 MGHDK and CDR2 SYGVNS. The V end lost 2 bases, the J end lost 8 bases, and 12 bases lay between the germline ends. CDR3 length: 14 residues. DNA for the CDR3: TGTGCCAGCAGTGAAACCACCGGGATCGAAAAACTGTTTTTT. It yields the protein CASSETTGIEKLFF.

The chain couples TRBV28 to TRBJ1-2, with no clear D. This CDR3 has 10 residues. Trimming left V 6 bases short and J 7 bases short, with 6 bases between. Germline-derived CDR1 and CDR2 are MDHEN and SYDVKM. DNA for the CDR3: TGTGCCAGCAGACTAGGTGGCTACACCTTC. Protein: CASRLGGYTF.

This clone was counted between two and nine times. The chain has TRBV7-7 and TRBJ2-5, with 9 bases aligning to TRBD2. V trimming: 1 base; J trimming: 5 bases; junction bases outside the gene matches: 5. The CDR3 extends over 15 amino acids. CDR1 is SSHAT, CDR2 FNYEAQ, per germline (reference sequence). Here the CDR3 reads CASSLGRGGWETQYF. The CDR3 coding sequence is TGTGCCAGCAGCTTAGGGCGGGGGGGCTGGGAGACCCAGTACTTC.

Only a few counts were recorded for this clone. The rearrangement joins TRBV28 to TRBJ2-7; D remains unclear. The CDR3 sequence is 13 residues long. CDR1 MDHEN and CDR2 SYDVKM come from the germline V gene. Trimming took off 7 bases at V and 2 bases at J, with 12 bases between the two ends. The DNA of the CDR3 is TGTGCCAGCATCCCCGGGTCGACCTACGAGCAGTACTTC. The encoded protein is CASIPGSTYEQYF.

V gene TRBV4-3 combines with J gene TRBJ1-1, with a possible D match to TRBD1 (6 bases). Germline V gene data show CDR1 as LGHNA and CDR2 as YSLEER. V was cut by 0 bases and J by 4 bases, with 15 bases left in between. The CDR3 extends over 16 amino acids. The CDR3 spells CASSQDPPDRGTEAFF. In DNA, the CDR3 is TGCGCCAGCAGCCAAGATCCCCCGGACAGAGGCACTGAAGCTTTCTTT.

The rearrangement uses TRBV5-1 and TRBJ1-4; 7 bases match TRBD1. V lost 3 bases and J lost 4; bases outside the gene matches: 6. Germline values: CDR1 SGHRS, CDR2 YFSETQ. CDR3 length: 15 amino acids. CDR3 bases: TGCGCCAGCAGCTGGGGGACAGTCCTTAATGAAAAACTGTTTTTT. Residues: CASSWGTVLNEKLFF.

This clone was detected a few times. The V call is TRBV5-4, the J call TRBJ1-1; 7 nucleotides agree with TRBD1. The V and J ends lost 6 bases and 0 bases, in that order; junction bases with no gene match: 8. Germline V gene data show CDR1 as SGHNT and CDR2 as YYREEE (reference sequence). The CDR3 is 15 amino acids. This CDR3 reads CASTLEGQMNTEAFF. CDR3 nucleotide sequence: TGTGCCAGCACTCTAGAGGGACAGATGAACACTGAAGCTTTCTTT.

In its sample, this clone was seen a few times. The chain couples TRBV7-2 to TRBJ2-7; 10 nucleotides line up with TRBD2. J gave up 3 bases and V 4 bases, and 6 bases lay outside the gene matches. The germline gives CDR1 SGHTA, CDR2 FQGNSA. This CDR3 has 15 residues. The CDR3: CASSSASGSHYEQYF. The CDR3 DNA follows: TGTGCCAGCAGCTCTGCTAGCGGGAGTCACTACGAGCAGTACTTC.

This rearrangement joins TRBV19 to TRBJ1-1, with a tentative D call TRBD1 (5 bases). This CDR3 spans 14 amino acids. Trimming took off 6 bases at V and 6 bases at J, with 17 bases between the two ends. CDR1 LNHDA and CDR2 SQIVND come from the germline V gene (reference sequence). CDR3 region: CASSLRGRAPEAFF. For the CDR3, the DNA is TGTGCCAGTAGCCTGCGGGGCAGGGCCCCTGAAGCTTTCTTT.

This clone was seen a handful of times. V usage is TRBV2 and J usage is TRBJ2-3; possibly TRBD1 for D (5 bases). Between the trimmed V and J ends, which lost 9 bases and 5 bases, there was a span of 21 bases. Germline V gene data show CDR1 as SNHLY and CDR2 as FYNNEI. The CDR3 has 15 residues. CDR3 coding DNA: TGTGCCAGTGCTTCGAGAGATCCGACAGAAGATACGCAGTATTTT. Protein sequence: CASASRDPTEDTQYF.

This clone was seen only a few times. The chain joins TRBV28 to TRBJ1-3; maybe TRBD1 (6 bases). There are 15 residues in the CDR3. Trimming shortened V by 2 bases and J by 2 bases, and 10 bases separated the two germline ends. The germline V gene has CDR1 MDHEN and CDR2 SYDVKM. Here the CDR3 reads CASSLKGVAGNTIYF. CDR3 DNA sequence: TGTGCCAGCAGTTTAAAGGGGGTAGCTGGAAACACCATATATTTT.

This clone came up a few times. V is TRBV10-3 and J is TRBJ2-2; TRBD2 might be the D (5 bases). Trimming stripped 4 bases from V and 2 bases from J, with 11 bases between. CDR1 is ENHRY, CDR2 SYGVKD, per germline. CDR3 length: 15 residues. CDR3 residues: CAISGTSRNTGELFF. The CDR3 DNA follows: TGTGCCATCAGTGGCACTAGTCGAAACACCGGGGAGCTGTTTTTT.

This clone was counted only a few times. V usage is TRBV9 and J usage is TRBJ2-7; D is ambiguous. Germline CDR1 and CDR2: SGDLS and YYNGEE. This CDR3 spans 13 amino acids. V lost 3 bases and J 1 base, leaving 8 bases between the germline ends. For the CDR3, the DNA is TGTGCCAGCAGCGCCGACATATCCTACGAGCAGTACTTC. Translation: CASSADISYEQYF.

This clone has ten or more counts. The chain combines TRBV14 with TRBJ2-1; D possibly corresponds to TRBD1 (5 bases). V was clipped by 1 base and J by 4 bases, with 11 bases between them. The CDR3 totals 15 residues. Germline-derived CDR1 and CDR2 are SGHDN and FVKESK. The CDR3 sequence is CASSQGQGWYNEQFF. DNA of the CDR3: TGTGCCAGCAGCCAAGGGCAGGGATGGTACAATGAGCAGTTCTTC.

A few counts support this clone. The chain joins TRBV6-1 to TRBJ2-7; a possible D gene is TRBD1 (5 bases). Per germline, CDR1 MNHNS and CDR2 SASEGT. The CDR3 runs to 15 residues. V lost 6 bases and J 4 bases, leaving 19 bases between the germline ends. DNA for the CDR3: TGTGCCAGCAGACCGATGGCAGGGTCAGGATACGAGCAGTACTTC. It codes for CASRPMAGSGYEQYF.

The gene calls are TRBV4-3 and TRBJ2-1; no clear D gene. V lost 5 bases to trimming and J lost 6 bases, with 14 bases between them. The CDR3 is made up of 14 amino acids. Per the germline V gene, CDR1 is LGHNA and CDR2 is YSLEER. The CDR3 coding sequence is TGCGCCAGCAGCGCTACCTCCGTCCCCAATGAGCAGTTCTTC. The encoded protein is CASSATSVPNEQFF.

This sequence joins TRBV4-1 and TRBJ2-7; D not resolved. CDR3 length equals 13 residues. Looked up from germline, CDR1 is MGHRA and CDR2 is YSYEKL. Trimming pared 1 base from V and 3 bases from J, leaving 7 bases between. CDR3 bases: TGCGCCAGCAGCCAAGCACAGTACTACGAGCAGTACTTC. Amino acids: CASSQAQYYEQYF.

The table lists this clone with a few counts. The chain is built from TRBV30 and TRBJ1-4; D may be TRBD1 (6 bases). V was trimmed by 0 bases and J by 8 bases, leaving 7 bases between them. CDR1 and CDR2 (germline): GTSNPN, SVGIG (reference sequence). This CDR3 comprises 12 residues. The CDR3 protein is CAWSVTGEKLFF. The DNA for the CDR3 is TGTGCCTGGAGTGTTACAGGGGAAAAACTGTTTTTT.

The J gene is TRBJ1-2, the V gene TRBV5-4; 9 positions match TRBD1. Germline assignment: CDR1 SGHNT and CDR2 YYREEE (reference sequence). The junction had 5 bases not matched to a gene; V was cut back by 0 bases and J by 2 bases. CDR3 length: 16 amino acids. The CDR3 spells CASSLGDRAANYGYTF. CDR3 in DNA: TGTGCCAGCAGCTTGGGGGACAGGGCTGCAAACTATGGCTACACCTTC. The entire variable domain, with the rest obtained from reference TRBV5-4 and TRBJ1-2, is as follows: ETGVTQSPTHLIKTRGQQVTLRCSSQSGHNTVSWYQQALGQGPQFIFQYYREEENGRGNFPPRFSGLQFPNYSSELNVNALELDDSALYLCASSLGDRAANYGYTFGSGTRLTVV.

This clone was observed a handful of times. Written as DNA, the CDR3 is TGTGCCAGCAGCTTAAATTCTGGAGCCGATACGCAGTATTTT. This sequence encodes CASSLNSGADTQYF. The rearrangement uses TRBV7-3 and TRBJ2-3; D call uncertain. The length of the CDR3 is 14 residues. The germline V and J ends were trimmed by 1 base and 6 bases, with 11 bases remaining between them. Germline V gene data show CDR1 as SGHTA and CDR2 as FQGTGA.

This clone has only a few counts. This chain uses TRBV11-3 with TRBJ2-1; D not certain. Germline lookup yields CDR1 SGHNT and CDR2 YENEEA. The CDR3 loop spans 13 amino acids. Between the trimmed V and J ends, which lost 1 base and 9 bases, there was a span of 10 bases. CDR3 amino acids: CASSLVLGGEQFF. The DNA for the CDR3 is TGTGCCAGCAGCTTAGTTCTAGGCGGTGAGCAGTTCTTC.

The chain carries TRBV30 and TRBJ2-1; perhaps TRBD2 as D (5 bases). The CDR3 covers 16 residues. Germline values: CDR1 GTSNPN, CDR2 SVGIG (reference sequence). V lost 4 bases and J 3 bases, leaving 19 bases between the germline ends. In DNA form, the CDR3 reads TGTGCCTGGACCATAGCGCGGAGGCCGTACTACAATGAGCAGTTCTTC. This gives the protein CAWTIARRPYYNEQFF.

The chain recombines TRBV10-3 with TRBJ2-7; perhaps TRBD2 as D (5 bases). With 11 bases removed from V and 3 bases from J, the gap between germline ends came to 14 bases. CDR1 is ENHRY, CDR2 SYGVKD, per germline. The CDR3 is 12 amino acids. The CDR3 DNA reads TGTGCCCCCCGGGGAAGGGTCTACGAGCAGTACTTC. Translating gives CAPRGRVYEQYF.

This clone was counted a few times. V is TRBV11-1 and J is TRBJ2-7; 9 nucleotides line up with TRBD1. The CDR3 totals 15 residues. Germline loops: CDR1 SGHAT, CDR2 FQDESV (reference sequence). Trimming took 7 bases from V and 2 from J; bases not matched to a gene: 9. The DNA of the CDR3 is TGTGCCAGCACCCTTAGAAGGGACAGGGCCTACGAGCAGTACTTC. It translates to CASTLRRDRAYEQYF.

The chain carries TRBV7-2 and TRBJ2-3; 12 positions agree with TRBD1. The CDR3 is 17 amino acids. V trimming: 5 bases; J trimming: 2 bases; junction bases outside the gene matches: 8. Germline CDR1 and CDR2: SGHTA and FQGNSA. DNA for the CDR3: TGTGCCAGCAGCGCCGTGGGACAGGGGGCGGCCACAGATACGCAGTATTTT. This encodes CASSAVGQGAATDTQYF. The full variable domain, with the rest looked up from reference TRBV7-2 and TRBJ2-3, is GAGVSQSPSNKVTEKGKDVELRCDPISGHTALYWYRQSLGQGLEFLIYFQGNSAPDKSGLPSDRFSAERTGGSVSTLTIQRTQQEDSAVYLCASSAVGQGAATDTQYFGPGTRLTVL.

This clone has more than one count but fewer than ten. The rearrangement joins TRBV5-6 to TRBJ2-4, with TRBD2 as a possible D gene (5 bases). CDR1 is SGHDT and CDR2 is YYEEEE in the germline V gene. Deletions cut 2 bases from V and 2 bases from J, with 8 bases between. CDR3 length: 14 amino acids. The CDR3 is CASSFSGSKNIQYF. CDR3 nucleotides: TGTGCCAGCAGCTTTTCGGGATCCAAAAACATTCAGTACTTC.

This clone showed up just a few times. The chain has TRBV28 and TRBJ2-3, with 8 bases that match TRBD2. V was pared by 2 bases and J by 5 bases, with 0 bases of the junction left unmatched. The CDR3 is 13 residues long. CDR1 and CDR2 from the germline V gene are MDHEN and SYDVKM. CDR3 DNA sequence: TGTGCCAGCAGTTTACTAGCGGGAGATACGCAGTATTTT. Its protein is CASSLLAGDTQYF.

This chain uses TRBV28 with TRBJ2-7; no clear D. Trimming took 2 bases from V and 6 from J, leaving 17 bases between them. CDR1 is MDHEN and CDR2 is SYDVKM in the germline V gene. The length of the CDR3 is 15 residues. In DNA, the CDR3 is TGTGCCAGCAGTTTAGCGCAACCTGAACGCGGCGAGCAGTACTTC. This encodes CASSLAQPERGEQYF.

V gene TRBV28 combines with J gene TRBJ2-7; 9 positions match TRBD2. V was pared by 4 bases and J by 3 bases, with 7 bases of the junction left unmatched. The CDR3 is made up of 15 amino acids. Germline CDR1 MDHEN, CDR2 SYDVKM. The CDR3 spells CASSSPTSGRYEQYF. For the CDR3, the DNA is TGTGCCAGCAGTTCCCCGACTAGCGGCCGCTACGAGCAGTACTTC.